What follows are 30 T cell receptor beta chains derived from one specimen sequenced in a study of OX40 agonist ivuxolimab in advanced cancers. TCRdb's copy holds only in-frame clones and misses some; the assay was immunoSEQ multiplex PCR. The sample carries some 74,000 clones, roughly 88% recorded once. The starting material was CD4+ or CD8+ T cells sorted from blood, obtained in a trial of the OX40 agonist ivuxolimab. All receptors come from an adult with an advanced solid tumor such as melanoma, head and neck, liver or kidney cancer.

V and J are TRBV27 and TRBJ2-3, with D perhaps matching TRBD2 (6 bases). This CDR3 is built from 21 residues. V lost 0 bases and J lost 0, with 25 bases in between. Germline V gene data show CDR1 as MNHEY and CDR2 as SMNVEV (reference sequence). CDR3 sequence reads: CASSLSIRFARRDLSTDTQYF. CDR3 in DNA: TGTGCCAGCAGTTTATCGATCCGGTTTGCCCGGAGGGACCTAAGCACAGATACGCAGTATTTT.

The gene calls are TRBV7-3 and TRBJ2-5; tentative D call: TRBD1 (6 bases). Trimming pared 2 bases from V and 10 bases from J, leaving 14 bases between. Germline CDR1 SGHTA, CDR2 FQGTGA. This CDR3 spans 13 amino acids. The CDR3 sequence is CASSLGQGLGQYF. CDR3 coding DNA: TGTGCCAGCAGCTTAGGGCAGGGGTTAGGCCAGTACTTC.

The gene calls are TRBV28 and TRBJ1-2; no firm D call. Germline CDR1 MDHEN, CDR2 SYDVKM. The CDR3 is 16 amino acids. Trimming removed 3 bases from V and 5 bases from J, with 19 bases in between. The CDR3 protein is CASSLWGPSRDYGYTF. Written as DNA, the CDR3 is TGTGCCAGCAGTTTGTGGGGTCCCTCCCGGGATTATGGCTACACCTTC.

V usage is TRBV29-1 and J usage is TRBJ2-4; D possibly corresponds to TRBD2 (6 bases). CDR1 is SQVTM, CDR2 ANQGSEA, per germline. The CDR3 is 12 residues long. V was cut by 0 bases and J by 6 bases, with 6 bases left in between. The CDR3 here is CSVEEGGNIQYF. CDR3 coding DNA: TGCAGCGTTGAAGAGGGGGGAAACATTCAGTACTTC. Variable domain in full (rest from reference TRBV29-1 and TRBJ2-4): SAVISQKPSRDICQRGTSLTIQCQVDSQVTMMFWYRQQPGQSLTLIATANQGSEATYESGFVIDKFPISRPNLTFSTLTVSNMSPEDSSIYLCSVEEGGNIQYFGAGTRLSVL.

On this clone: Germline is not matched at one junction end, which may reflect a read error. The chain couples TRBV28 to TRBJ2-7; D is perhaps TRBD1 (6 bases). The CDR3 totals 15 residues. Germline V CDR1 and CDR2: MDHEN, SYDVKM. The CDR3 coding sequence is TGTGCCAGCAGTATCGTACAGGGCGTCTCCGACGAGCAGTACTTC. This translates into CASSIVQGVSDEQYF.

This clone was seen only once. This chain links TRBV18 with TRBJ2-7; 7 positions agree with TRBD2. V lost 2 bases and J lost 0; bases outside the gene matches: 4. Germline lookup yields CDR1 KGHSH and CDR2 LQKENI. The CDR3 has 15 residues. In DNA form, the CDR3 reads TGTGCCAGCTCACCAGGTAGCGGGCACTCCTACGAGCAGTACTTC. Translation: CASSPGSGHSYEQYF. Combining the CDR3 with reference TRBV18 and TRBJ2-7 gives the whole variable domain NAGVMQNPRHLVRRRGQEARLRCSPMKGHSHVYWYRQLPEEGLKFMVYLQKENIIDESGMPKERFSAEFPKEGPSILRIQQVVRGDSAAYFCASSPGSGHSYEQYFGPGTRLTVT.

The CDR3 loop is CASSSEGTGLGEQYF. The CDR3 coding sequence is TGTGCCAGCAGCTCTGAGGGGACAGGGCTCGGCGAGCAGTACTTC. The rearrangement uses TRBV7-2 and TRBJ2-7; 9 bases fit TRBD1. CDR1 is SGHTA, CDR2 FQGNSA, per germline. After removal of 4 bases from V and 6 bases from J, the junction contained 10 bases not matched to a gene. The length of the CDR3 is 15 residues.

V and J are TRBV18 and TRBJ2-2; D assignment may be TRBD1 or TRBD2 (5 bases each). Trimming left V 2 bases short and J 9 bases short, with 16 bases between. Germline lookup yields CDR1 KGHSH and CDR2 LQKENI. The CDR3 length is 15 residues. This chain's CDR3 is CASSPGTSDSRELFF. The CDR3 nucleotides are TGTGCCAGCTCACCAGGGACCTCTGACTCCCGGGAGCTGTTTTTT. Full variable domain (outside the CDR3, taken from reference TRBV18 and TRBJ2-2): NAGVMQNPRHLVRRRGQEARLRCSPMKGHSHVYWYRQLPEEGLKFMVYLQKENIIDESGMPKERFSAEFPKEGPSILRIQQVVRGDSAAYFCASSPGTSDSRELFFGEGSRLTVL.

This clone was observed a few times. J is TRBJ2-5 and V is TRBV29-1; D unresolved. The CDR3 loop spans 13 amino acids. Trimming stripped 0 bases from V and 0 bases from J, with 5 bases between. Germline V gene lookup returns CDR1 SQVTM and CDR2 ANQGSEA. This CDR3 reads CSVEDWHQETQYF. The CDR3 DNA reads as TGCAGCGTTGAAGATTGGCACCAAGAGACCCAGTACTTC.

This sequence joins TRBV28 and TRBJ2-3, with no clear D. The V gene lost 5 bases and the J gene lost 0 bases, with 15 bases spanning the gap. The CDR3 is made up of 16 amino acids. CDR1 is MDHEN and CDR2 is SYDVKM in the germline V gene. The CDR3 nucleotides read TGTGCCAGCAGTACACCGCCTGGAGCTAGCACAGATACGCAGTATTTT. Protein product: CASSTPPGASTDTQYF.

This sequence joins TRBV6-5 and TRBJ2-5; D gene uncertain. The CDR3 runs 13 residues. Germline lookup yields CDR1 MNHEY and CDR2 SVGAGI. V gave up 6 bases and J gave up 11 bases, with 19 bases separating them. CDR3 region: CASRNTEATKQYF. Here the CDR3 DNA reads TGTGCCAGCAGAAACACAGAAGCTACGAAGCAGTACTTC.

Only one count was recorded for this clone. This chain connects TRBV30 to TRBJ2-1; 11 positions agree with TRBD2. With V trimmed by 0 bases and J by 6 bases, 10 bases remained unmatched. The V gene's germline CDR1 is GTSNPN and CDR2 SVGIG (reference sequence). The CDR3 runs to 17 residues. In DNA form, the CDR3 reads TGTGCCTGGAGTGTAAGGGCTAGCGGGGGGCTTGTCAATGAGCAGTTCTTC. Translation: CAWSVRASGGLVNEQFF.

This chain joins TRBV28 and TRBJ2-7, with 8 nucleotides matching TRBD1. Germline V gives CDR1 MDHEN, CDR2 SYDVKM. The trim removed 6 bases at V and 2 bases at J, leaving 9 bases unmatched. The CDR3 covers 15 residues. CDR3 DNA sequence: TGTGCCAGCAGCACCCAACAGGGGGAGACCTACGAGCAGTACTTC. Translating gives CASSTQQGETYEQYF. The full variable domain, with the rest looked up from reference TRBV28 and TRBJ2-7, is DVKVTQSSRYLVKRTGEKVFLECVQDMDHENMFWYRQDPGLGLRLIYFSYDVKMKEKGDIPEGYSVSREKKERFSLILESASTNQTSMYLCASSTQQGETYEQYFGPGTRLTVT.

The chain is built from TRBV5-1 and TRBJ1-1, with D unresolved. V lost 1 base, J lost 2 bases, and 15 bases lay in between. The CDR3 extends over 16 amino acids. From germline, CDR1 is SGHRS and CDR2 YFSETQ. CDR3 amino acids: CASSLIFSARNTEAFF. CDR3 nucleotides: TGCGCCAGCAGCTTGATCTTTTCAGCCAGAAACACTGAAGCTTTCTTT.

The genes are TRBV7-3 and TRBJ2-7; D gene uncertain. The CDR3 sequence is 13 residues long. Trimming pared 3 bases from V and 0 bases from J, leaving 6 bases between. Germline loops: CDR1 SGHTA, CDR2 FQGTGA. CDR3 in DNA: TGTGCCAGCAGCTTGCAGGACTCCTACGAGCAGTACTTC. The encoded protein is CASSLQDSYEQYF.

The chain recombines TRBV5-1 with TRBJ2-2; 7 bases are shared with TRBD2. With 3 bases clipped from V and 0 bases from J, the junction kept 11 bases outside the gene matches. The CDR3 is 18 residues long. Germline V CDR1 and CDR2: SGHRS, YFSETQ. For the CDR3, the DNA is TGCGCCAGCAGCTCCGGAATACTAGCGATCGCGAACACCGGGGAGCTGTTTTTT. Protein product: CASSSGILAIANTGELFF.

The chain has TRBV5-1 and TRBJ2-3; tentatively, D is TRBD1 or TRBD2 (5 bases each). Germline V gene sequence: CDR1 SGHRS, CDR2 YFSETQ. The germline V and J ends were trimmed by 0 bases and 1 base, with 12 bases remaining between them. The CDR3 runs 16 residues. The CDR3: CASSLALLGGTDTQYF. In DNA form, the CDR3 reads TGCGCCAGCAGCTTGGCCTTGTTGGGGGGCACAGATACGCAGTATTTT.

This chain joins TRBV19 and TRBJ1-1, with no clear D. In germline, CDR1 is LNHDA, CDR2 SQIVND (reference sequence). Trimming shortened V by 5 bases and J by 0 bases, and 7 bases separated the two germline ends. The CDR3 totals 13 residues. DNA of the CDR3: TGTGCCAGTAGTCTCGATATGAACACTGAAGCTTTCTTT. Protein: CASSLDMNTEAFF. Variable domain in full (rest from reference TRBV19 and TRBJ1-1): DGGITQSPKYLFRKEGQNVTLSCEQNLNHDAMYWYRQDPGQGLRLIYYSQIVNDFQKGDIAEGYSVSREKKESFPLTVTSAQKNPTAFYLCASSLDMNTEAFFGQGTRLTVV.

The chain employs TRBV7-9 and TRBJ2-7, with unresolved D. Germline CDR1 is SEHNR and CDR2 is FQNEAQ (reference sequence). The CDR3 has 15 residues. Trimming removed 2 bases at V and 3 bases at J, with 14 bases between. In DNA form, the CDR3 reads TGTGCCAGCAGCTTATTCCGAGACGGTCACTACGAGCAGTACTTC. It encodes CASSLFRDGHYEQYF. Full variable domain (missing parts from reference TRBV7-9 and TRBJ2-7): DTGVSQNPRHKITKRGQNVTFRCDPISEHNRLYWYRQTLGQGPEFLTYFQNEAQLEKSRLLSDRFSAERPKGSFSTLEIQRTEQGDSAMYLCASSLFRDGHYEQYFGPGTRLTVT.

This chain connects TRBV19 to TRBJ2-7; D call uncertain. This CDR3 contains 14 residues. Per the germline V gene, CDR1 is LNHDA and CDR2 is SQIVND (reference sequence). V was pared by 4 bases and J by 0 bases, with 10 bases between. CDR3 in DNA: TGTGCCAGTAGTACAGAGACAACCTCCTACGAGCAGTACTTC. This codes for CASSTETTSYEQYF.

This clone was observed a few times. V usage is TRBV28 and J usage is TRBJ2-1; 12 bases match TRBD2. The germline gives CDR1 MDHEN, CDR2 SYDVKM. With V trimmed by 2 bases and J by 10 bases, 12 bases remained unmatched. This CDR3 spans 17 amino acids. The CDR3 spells CASSLPGPSSGRAEQFF. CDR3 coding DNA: TGTGCCAGCAGTTTACCCGGCCCCTCTAGCGGGAGGGCGGAGCAGTTCTTC. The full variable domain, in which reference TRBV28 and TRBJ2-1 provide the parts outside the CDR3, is DVKVTQSSRYLVKRTGEKVFLECVQDMDHENMFWYRQDPGLGLRLIYFSYDVKMKEKGDIPEGYSVSREKKERFSLILESASTNQTSMYLCASSLPGPSSGRAEQFFGPGTRLTVL.

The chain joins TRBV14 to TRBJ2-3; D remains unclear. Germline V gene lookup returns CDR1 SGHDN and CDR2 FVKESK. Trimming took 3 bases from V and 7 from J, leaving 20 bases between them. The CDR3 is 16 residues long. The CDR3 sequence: CASSQSSGVWWNTQYF. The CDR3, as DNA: TGTGCCAGCAGCCAGAGCTCAGGAGTGTGGTGGAATACGCAGTATTTT.

CDR3 nucleotides: TGTGCCAGCAGCAAATTCGGGGGAGGGCCTAACGAGCAGTACTTC. Amino acids: CASSKFGGGPNEQYF. The J gene is TRBJ2-7, the V gene TRBV21-1; the table's D call, TRBD2, has no DNA check behind it. TRBV21-1 is described as a pseudogene. CDR3 size: 15 residues.

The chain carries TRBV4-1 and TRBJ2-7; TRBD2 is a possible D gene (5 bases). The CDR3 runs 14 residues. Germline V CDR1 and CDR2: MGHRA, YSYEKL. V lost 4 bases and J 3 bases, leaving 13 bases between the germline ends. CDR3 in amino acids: CASSPGNPHYEQYF. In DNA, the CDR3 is TGCGCCAGCAGCCCGGGGAATCCCCACTACGAGCAGTACTTC.

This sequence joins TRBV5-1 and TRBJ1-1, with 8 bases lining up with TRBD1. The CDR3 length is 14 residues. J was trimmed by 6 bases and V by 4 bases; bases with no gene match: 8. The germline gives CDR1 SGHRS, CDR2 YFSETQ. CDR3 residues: CASSLPGQVSEAFF. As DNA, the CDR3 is TGCGCCAGCAGCCTACCGGGACAGGTGTCTGAAGCTTTCTTT. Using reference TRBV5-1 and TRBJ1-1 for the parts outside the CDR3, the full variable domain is KAGVTQTPRYLIKTRGQQVTLSCSPISGHRSVSWYQQTPGQGLQFLFEYFSETQRNKGNFPGRFSGRQFSNSRSEMNVSTLELGDSALYLCASSLPGQVSEAFFGQGTRLTVV.

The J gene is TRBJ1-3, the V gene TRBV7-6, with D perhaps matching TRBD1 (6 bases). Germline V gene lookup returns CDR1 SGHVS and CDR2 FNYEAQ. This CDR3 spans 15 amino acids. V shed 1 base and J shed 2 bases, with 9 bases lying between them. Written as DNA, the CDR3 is TGTGCCAGCAGCTTAGTGGACAGTGCTGGAAACACCATATATTTT. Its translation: CASSLVDSAGNTIYF.

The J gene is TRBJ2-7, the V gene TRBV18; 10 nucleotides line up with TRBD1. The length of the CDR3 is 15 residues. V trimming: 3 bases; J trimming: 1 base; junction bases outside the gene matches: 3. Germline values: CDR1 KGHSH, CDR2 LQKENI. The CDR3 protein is CASSPRQGASYEQYF. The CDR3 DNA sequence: TGTGCCAGCTCACCGCGACAGGGGGCTTCCTACGAGCAGTACTTC.

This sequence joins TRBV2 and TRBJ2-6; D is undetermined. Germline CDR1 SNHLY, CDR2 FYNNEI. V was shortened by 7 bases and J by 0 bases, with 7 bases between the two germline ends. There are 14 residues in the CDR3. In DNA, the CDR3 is TGTGCCAGCAATCTAAACTCTGGGGCCAACGTCCTGACTTTC. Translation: CASNLNSGANVLTF.

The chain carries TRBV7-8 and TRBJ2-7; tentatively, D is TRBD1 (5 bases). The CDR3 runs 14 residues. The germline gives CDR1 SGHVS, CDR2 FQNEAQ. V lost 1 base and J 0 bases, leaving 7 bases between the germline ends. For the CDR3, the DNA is TGTGCCAGCAGCTTAGGACAGATCTCCTACGAGCAGTACTTC. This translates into CASSLGQISYEQYF. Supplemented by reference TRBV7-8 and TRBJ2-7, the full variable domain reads GAGVSQSPRYKVAKRGQDVALRCDPISGHVSLFWYQQALGQGPEFLTYFQNEAQLDKSGLPSDRFFAERPEGSVSTLKIQRTQQEDSAVYLCASSLGQISYEQYFGPGTRLTVT.

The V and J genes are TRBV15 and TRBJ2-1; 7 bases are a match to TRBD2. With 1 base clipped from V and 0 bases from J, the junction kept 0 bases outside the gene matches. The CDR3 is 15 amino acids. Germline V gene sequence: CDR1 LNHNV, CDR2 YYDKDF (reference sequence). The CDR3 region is CATSRGGSSYNEQFF. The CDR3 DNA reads TGTGCCACCAGCAGAGGCGGGAGCTCCTACAATGAGCAGTTCTTC.